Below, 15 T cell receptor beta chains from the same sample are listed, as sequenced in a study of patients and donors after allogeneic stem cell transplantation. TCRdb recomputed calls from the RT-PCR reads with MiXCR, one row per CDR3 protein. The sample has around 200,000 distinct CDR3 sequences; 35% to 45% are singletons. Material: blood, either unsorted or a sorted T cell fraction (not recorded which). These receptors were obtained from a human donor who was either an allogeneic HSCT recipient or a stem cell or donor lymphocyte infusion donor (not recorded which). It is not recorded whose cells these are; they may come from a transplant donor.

The CDR3 spells CASSYGRGGLVNEQFF. The CDR3 region has the DNA TGTGCCAGCAGTTACGGACGGGGGGGCCTTGTTAATGAGCAGTTCTTC. The chain links TRBV6-5 to TRBJ2-1; 8 bases are shared with TRBD2. The CDR3 is made up of 16 amino acids. The V gene end was trimmed by 2 bases and the J gene end by 7 bases; junction bases not matched to a gene: 10. Germline CDR1 is MNHEY and CDR2 is SVGAGI.

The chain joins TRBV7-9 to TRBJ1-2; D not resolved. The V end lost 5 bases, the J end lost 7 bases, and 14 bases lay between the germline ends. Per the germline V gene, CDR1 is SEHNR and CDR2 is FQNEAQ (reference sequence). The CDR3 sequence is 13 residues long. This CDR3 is CASSIPGFIGYTF. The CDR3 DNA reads TGTGCCAGCAGCATCCCGGGGTTCATTGGCTACACCTTC.

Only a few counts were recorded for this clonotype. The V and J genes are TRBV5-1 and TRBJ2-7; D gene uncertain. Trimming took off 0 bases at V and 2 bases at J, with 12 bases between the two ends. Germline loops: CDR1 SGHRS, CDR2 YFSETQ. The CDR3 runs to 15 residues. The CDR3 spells CASSLVFRTPYEQYF. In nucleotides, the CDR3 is TGCGCCAGCAGCTTGGTTTTCCGTACACCCTACGAGCAGTACTTC.

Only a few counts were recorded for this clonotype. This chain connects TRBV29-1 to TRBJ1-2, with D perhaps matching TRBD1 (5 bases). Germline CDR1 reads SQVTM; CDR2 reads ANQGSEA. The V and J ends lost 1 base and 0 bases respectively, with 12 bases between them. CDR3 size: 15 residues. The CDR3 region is CSVEVRGRANYGYTF. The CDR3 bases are TGCAGCGTTGAAGTCCGGGGGAGGGCTAACTATGGCTACACCTTC.

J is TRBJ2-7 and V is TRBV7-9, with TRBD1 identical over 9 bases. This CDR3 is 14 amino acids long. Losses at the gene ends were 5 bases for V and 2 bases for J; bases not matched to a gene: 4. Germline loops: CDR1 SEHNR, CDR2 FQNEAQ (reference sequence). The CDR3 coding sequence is TGTGCCAGCAGCGTCCGGGACAGGGCCTACGAGCAGTACTTC. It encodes CASSVRDRAYEQYF.

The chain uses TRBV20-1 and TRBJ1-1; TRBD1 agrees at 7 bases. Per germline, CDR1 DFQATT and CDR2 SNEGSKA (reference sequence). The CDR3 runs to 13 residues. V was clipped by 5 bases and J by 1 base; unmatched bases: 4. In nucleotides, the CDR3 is TGCAGTGCTCCGGGACAGCAGAACACTGAAGCTTTCTTT. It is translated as CSAPGQQNTEAFF.

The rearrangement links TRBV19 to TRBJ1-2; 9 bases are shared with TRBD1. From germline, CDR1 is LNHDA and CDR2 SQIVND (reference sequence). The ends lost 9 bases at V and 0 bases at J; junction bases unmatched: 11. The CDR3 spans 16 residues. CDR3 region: CASPSGQGPSNYGYTF. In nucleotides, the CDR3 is TGTGCCAGCCCGTCCGGACAGGGGCCCTCTAACTATGGCTACACCTTC.

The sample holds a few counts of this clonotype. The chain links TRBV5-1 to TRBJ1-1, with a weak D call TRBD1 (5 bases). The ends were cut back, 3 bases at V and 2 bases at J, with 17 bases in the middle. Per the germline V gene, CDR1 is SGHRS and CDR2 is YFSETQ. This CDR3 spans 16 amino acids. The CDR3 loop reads CASSWVGGDHNTEAFF. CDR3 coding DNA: TGCGCCAGCAGCTGGGTCGGAGGGGACCATAACACTGAAGCTTTCTTT.

In nucleotides, the CDR3 is TGTGCCAGCAGTGTACGCAGGTATAATTCACCCCTCCACTTT. Protein product: CASSVRRYNSPLHF. The V call is TRBV2, the J call TRBJ1-6, with D hard to call. In germline, CDR1 is SNHLY, CDR2 FYNNEI. The CDR3 is made up of 14 amino acids. Trimming took off 4 bases at V and 4 bases at J, with 8 bases between the two ends.

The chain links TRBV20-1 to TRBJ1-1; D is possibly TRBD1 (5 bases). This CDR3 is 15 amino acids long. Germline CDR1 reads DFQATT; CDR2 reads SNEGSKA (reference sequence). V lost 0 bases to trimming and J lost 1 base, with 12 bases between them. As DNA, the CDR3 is TGCAGTGCTAGAGATAGAGAGGGACCGAACACTGAAGCTTTCTTT. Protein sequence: CSARDREGPNTEAFF.

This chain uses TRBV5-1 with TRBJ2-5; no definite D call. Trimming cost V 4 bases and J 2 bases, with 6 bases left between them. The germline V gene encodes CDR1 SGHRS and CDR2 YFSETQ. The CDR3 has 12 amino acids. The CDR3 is CASSQAQETQYF. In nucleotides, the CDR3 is TGCGCCAGCAGCCAGGCACAAGAGACCCAGTACTTC.

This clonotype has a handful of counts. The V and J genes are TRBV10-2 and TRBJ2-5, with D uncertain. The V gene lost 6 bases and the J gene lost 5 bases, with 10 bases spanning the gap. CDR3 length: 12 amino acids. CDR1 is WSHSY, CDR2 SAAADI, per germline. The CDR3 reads CASSPTRETQYF. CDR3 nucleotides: TGCGCCAGCAGCCCTACGAGGGAGACCCAGTACTTC.

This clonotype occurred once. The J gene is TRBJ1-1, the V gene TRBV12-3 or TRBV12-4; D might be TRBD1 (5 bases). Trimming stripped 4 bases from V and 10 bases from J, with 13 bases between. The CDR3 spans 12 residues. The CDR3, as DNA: TGTGCCAGCAGTTACTGGGGGTTAACAGCTTTCTTT. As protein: CASSYWGLTAFF.

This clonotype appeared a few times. The CDR3 sequence is CAISDRTGKGSYGYTF. The CDR3 nucleotides read TGTGCCATCAGTGATCGGACAGGCAAGGGGAGCTATGGCTACACCTTC. The chain links TRBV10-3 to TRBJ1-2; 7 positions match TRBD1. CDR1 is ENHRY and CDR2 is SYGVKD in the germline V gene. This CDR3 comprises 16 residues. V was pared by 3 bases and J by 4 bases, with 11 bases of the junction left unmatched.

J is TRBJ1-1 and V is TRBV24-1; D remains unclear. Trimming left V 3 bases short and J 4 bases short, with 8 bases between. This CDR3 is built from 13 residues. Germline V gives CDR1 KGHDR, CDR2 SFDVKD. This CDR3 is CATSDTWGTEAFF. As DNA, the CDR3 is TGTGCCACCAGTGATACTTGGGGCACTGAAGCTTTCTTT.